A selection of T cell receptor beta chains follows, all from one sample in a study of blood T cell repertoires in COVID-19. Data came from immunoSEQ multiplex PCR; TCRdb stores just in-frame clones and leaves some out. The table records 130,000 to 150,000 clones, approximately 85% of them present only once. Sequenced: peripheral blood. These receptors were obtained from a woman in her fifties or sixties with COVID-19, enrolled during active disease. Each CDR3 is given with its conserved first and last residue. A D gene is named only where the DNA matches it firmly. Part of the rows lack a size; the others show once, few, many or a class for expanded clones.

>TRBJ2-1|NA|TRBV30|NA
CAWSIHYNEQFF
TGTGCCTGGAGTATCCACTACAATGAGCAGTTCTTC
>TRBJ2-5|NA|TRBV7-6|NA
CASSLSGGSSAVETQYF
TGTGCCAGCAGCTTAAGTGGGGGGTCGAGCGCGGTGGAGACCCAGTACTTC
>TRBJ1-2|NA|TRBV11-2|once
CASSLEGQGLVGYTF
TGTGCCAGCAGCTTAGAAGGGCAGGGGTTGGTTGGCTACACCTTC
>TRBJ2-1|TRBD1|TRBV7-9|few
CASSLGTGYYNEQFF
TGTGCCAGCAGCTTAGGGACAGGGTATTACAATGAGCAGTTCTTC
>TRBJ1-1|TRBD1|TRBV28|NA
CASSPGQGAFTEAFF
TGTGCCAGCAGTCCGGGACAGGGGGCGTTCACTGAAGCTTTCTTT
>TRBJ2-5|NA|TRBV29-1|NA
CSVGSGGATQYF
TGCAGCGTTGGAAGTGGGGGCGCGACCCAGTACTTC
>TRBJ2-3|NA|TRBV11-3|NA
CASSLGIDRDTDTQYF
TGTGCCAGCAGCTTAGGGATTGACCGGGACACAGATACGCAGTATTTT
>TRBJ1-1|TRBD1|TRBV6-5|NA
CASRSRDRGGFEAFF
TGTGCCAGCAGGTCCCGGGACAGGGGGGGGTTTGAAGCTTTCTTT
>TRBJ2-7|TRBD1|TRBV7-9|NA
CASSPYPGTASYEQYF
TGTGCCAGCAGCCCCTATCCCGGGACAGCCTCCTACGAGCAGTACTTC
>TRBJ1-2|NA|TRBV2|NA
CASSQGRNYGYTF
TGTGCCAGCAGCCAGGGGAGAAACTATGGCTACACCTTC
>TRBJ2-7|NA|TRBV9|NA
CASSVGGDRRSYEQYF
TGTGCCAGCAGCGTAGGGGGGGACCGGAGGTCCTACGAGCAGTACTTC
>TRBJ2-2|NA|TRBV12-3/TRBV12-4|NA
CASSSRGTGELFF
TGTGCCAGCAGTTCCCGAGGCACCGGGGAGCTGTTTTTT
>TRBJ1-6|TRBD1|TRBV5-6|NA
CASSPPTGGIASPLHF
TGTGCCAGCAGCCCCCCCACAGGGGGCATCGCCTCACCCCTCCACTTT
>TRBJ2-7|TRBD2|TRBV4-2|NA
CASSQDRDYLYEQYF
TGTGCCAGCAGCCAGGACCGGGACTACCTCTACGAGCAGTACTTC
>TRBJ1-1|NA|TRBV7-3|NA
CASSPAGSTEAFF
TGTGCCAGCAGCCCAGCGGGGAGCACTGAAGCTTTCTTT
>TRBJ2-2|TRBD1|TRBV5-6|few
CASSPGQGRTGELFF
TGTGCCAGCAGCCCGGGACAGGGAAGGACCGGGGAGCTGTTTTTT
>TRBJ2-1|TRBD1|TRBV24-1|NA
CATSDTGTGVGNEQFF
TGTGCCACCAGTGATACCGGGACAGGGGTTGGCAATGAGCAGTTCTTC
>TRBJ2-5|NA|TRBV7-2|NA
CASSLSFQTQYF
TGTGCCAGCAGCTTGTCTTTCCAGACCCAGTACTTC
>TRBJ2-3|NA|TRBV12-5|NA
CASGSDRQTGDTQYF
TGTGCTAGTGGTTCCGATCGGCAGACGGGAGATACGCAGTATTTT
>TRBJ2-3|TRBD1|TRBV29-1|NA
CSGSVQGGTDTQYF
TGCAGCGGTTCGGTACAGGGGGGCACAGATACGCAGTATTTT
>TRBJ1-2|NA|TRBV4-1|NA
CASSHPGRGRYGYTF
TGCGCCAGCAGCCACCCCGGCAGGGGCCGGTATGGCTACACCTTC
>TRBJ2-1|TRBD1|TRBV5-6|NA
CASSPRPGQAQKHNEQFF
TGTGCCAGCAGCCCCCGACCGGGACAGGCGCAAAAGCACAATGAGCAGTTCTTC
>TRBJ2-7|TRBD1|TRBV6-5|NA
CASRLDRVGEQYF
TGTGCCAGCAGGCTCGACAGGGTCGGCGAGCAGTACTTC
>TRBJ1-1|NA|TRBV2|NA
CASSELHRETFF
TGTGCCAGCAGTGAACTTCACAGGGAGACTTTCTTT
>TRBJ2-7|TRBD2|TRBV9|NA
CASSVASGTVSSYEQYF
TGTGCCAGCAGCGTAGCTAGCGGTACAGTCTCATCCTACGAGCAGTACTTC
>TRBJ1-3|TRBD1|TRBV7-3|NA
CASSLFGQGLSGNTIYF
TGTGCCAGCAGCTTATTTGGACAGGGGTTGTCTGGAAACACCATATATTTT
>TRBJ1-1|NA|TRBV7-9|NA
CASESGGNTEAFF
TGTGCCAGCGAATCCGGGGGGAACACTGAAGCTTTCTTT
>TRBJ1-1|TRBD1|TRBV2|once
CASTPGGWTEAFF
TGTGCCAGCACTCCAGGGGGATGGACTGAAGCTTTCTTT
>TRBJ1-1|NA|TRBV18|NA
CASSPPGGENTEAFF
TGTGCCAGCTCACCACCGGGCGGGGAGAACACTGAAGCTTTCTTT
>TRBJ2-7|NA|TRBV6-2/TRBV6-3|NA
CASSSSLLDEQYF
TGTGCCAGCAGTTCCTCCCTACTTGACGAGCAGTACTTC
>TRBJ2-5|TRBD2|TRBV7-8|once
CASTRTSGVQETQYF
TGTGCCAGCACCCGGACTAGCGGGGTTCAAGAGACCCAGTACTTC
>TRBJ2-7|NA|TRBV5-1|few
CASSLKRGTYEQYF
TGCGCCAGCAGCTTGAAACGGGGGACCTACGAGCAGTACTTC
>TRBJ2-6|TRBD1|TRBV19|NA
CASSMPGGRGANVLTF
TGTGCCAGTAGTATGCCAGGGGGCCGTGGGGCCAACGTCCTGACTTTC
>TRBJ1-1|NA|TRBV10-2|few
CASSAGMNTEAFF
TGCGCCAGCAGTGCGGGAATGAACACTGAAGCTTTCTTT
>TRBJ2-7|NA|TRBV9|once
CASSPQVEYEQYF
TGTGCCAGCAGCCCCCAAGTTGAGTACGAGCAGTACTTC
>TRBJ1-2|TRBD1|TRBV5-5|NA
CASSLVTGDGYTF
TGTGCCAGCAGCTTGGTTACAGGGGATGGCTACACCTTC
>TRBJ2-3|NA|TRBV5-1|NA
CASSPGGADTQYF
TGCGCCAGCAGCCCCGGGGGAGCAGATACGCAGTATTTT
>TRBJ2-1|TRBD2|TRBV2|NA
CASDMGSGGVRRYNEQFF
TGTGCCAGCGATATGGGCTCGGGGGGGGTCCGCAGGTACAATGAGCAGTTCTTC
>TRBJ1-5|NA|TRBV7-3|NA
CASSLLDGETARSGNQPQHF
TGTGCCAGCAGCTTGCTAGATGGTGAAACGGCCCGAAGTGGCAATCAGCCCCAGCATTTT
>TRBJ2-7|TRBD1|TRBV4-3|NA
CASSPGQGFYEQYF
TGCGCCAGCAGTCCGGGACAGGGGTTCTACGAGCAGTACTTC
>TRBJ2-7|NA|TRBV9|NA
CASSVASGNYEQYF
TGTGCCAGCAGCGTAGCTTCGGGGAATTACGAGCAGTACTTC
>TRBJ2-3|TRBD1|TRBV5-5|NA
CASSHGTGPPNTDTQYF
TGTGCCAGCAGTCATGGGACAGGCCCACCAAACACAGATACGCAGTATTTT
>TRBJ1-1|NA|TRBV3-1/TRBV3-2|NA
CASSPRTAENTEAFF
TGTGCCAGCAGCCCCCGGACAGCCGAGAACACTGAAGCTTTCTTT
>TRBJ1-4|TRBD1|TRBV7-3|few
CASSLNRGEKLFF
TGTGCCAGCAGCCTGAACAGGGGTGAAAAACTGTTTTTT
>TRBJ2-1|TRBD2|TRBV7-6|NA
CASSDELAGSGEQFF
TGTGCCAGCAGCGACGAACTAGCGGGGAGCGGTGAGCAGTTCTTC
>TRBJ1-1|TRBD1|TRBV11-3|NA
CASGKGADTEAFF
TGTGCCAGCGGGAAGGGGGCGGACACTGAAGCTTTCTTT
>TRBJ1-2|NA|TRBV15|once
CATSTNTLTGVYGYTF
TGTGCCACCAGCACCAATACTCTAACGGGAGTCTATGGCTACACCTTC
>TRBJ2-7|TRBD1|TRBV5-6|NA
CASSLGQGAFYEQYF
TGTGCCAGCAGCTTAGGACAGGGCGCCTTCTACGAGCAGTACTTC
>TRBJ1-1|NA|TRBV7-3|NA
CASSLQGTMNTEAFF
TGTGCCAGCAGCTTACAGGGGACAATGAACACTGAAGCTTTCTTT
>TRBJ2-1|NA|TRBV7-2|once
CASSLQGSSSYNEQFF
TGTGCCAGCAGCTTACAGGGGTCGAGCTCCTACAATGAGCAGTTCTTC
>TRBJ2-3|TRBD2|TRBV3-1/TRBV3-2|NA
CASSQGLAGARGTQYF
TGTGCCAGCAGCCAAGGTCTAGCGGGGGCCCGGGGTACGCAGTATTTT
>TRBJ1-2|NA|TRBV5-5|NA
CASSFGQTKNYGYTF
TGTGCCAGCAGCTTCGGTCAGACAAAAAACTATGGCTACACCTTC